The 30 T cell receptor beta chains presented below share a single source sample, sequenced in a study of high-grade serous ovarian cancer treatment subgroups. Sequencing was performed with immunoSEQ multiplex PCR; in TCRdb, only in-frame clones are kept and a portion is missing. Found here are around 8,000 clones, 65% to 75% of them singletons; the top ten hold 5.8%. Tumor samples were obtained before definitive surgery or chemotherapy. The specimen was tumor tissue. The receptors come from a human donor with high-grade serous ovarian cancer.

The gene calls are TRBV7-2 and TRBJ2-2; 12 bases are a match to TRBD2. This CDR3 contains 16 residues. Germline-derived CDR1 and CDR2 are SGHTA and FQGNSA. V shed 5 bases and J 0 bases; nucleotides not matched to a gene: 1. The CDR3 sequence is CASSRTSGANTGELFF. In DNA, the CDR3 is TGTGCCAGCAGCAGGACTAGCGGGGCGAACACCGGGGAGCTGTTTTTT.

This clone qualifies as medium-sized. This sequence joins TRBV5-1 and TRBJ1-2, with 10 positions matching TRBD1. Trimming took 3 bases from V and 8 from J; bases not matched to a gene: 10. This CDR3 is 15 amino acids long. Germline CDR1 SGHRS, CDR2 YFSETQ. DNA for the CDR3: TGCGCCAGCAGCTCCCGGGACAGGGGCTTAGAAGGCTACACCTTC. It is translated as CASSSRDRGLEGYTF.

The chain combines TRBV11-3 with TRBJ2-1; TRBD2 matches at 7 bases. The CDR3 sequence is 15 residues long. Germline lookup yields CDR1 SGHNT and CDR2 YENEEA. Trimming cost V 5 bases and J 7 bases; bases outside gene matches: 11. CDR3: CASSLGGLLGNEQFF. In DNA form, the CDR3 reads TGTGCCAGCAGCCTGGGAGGGCTCCTAGGGAATGAGCAGTTCTTC.

This chain connects TRBV28 to TRBJ1-2; weak D call: TRBD1 (6 bases). Looked up from germline, CDR1 is MDHEN and CDR2 is SYDVKM. V was clipped by 8 bases and J by 3 bases, with 10 bases between them. The CDR3 loop spans 12 amino acids. The CDR3 sequence is CASGGGYYGYTF. CDR3 bases: TGTGCCAGCGGGGGGGGCTACTATGGCTACACCTTC.

A single count supports this clone. This sequence joins TRBV19 and TRBJ1-2; the D gene is possibly TRBD1 (5 bases). V was cut by 8 bases and J by 3 bases, with 19 bases left in between. Germline V gives CDR1 LNHDA, CDR2 SQIVND (reference sequence). This CDR3 comprises 15 residues. The CDR3 here is CASGLVVGADYGYTF. CDR3 DNA sequence: TGTGCCAGTGGTCTGGTGGTTGGGGCGGACTATGGCTACACCTTC.

This clone has only one observation. The DNA for the CDR3 is TGCGCCAGCAGCTTTGGCGAGACCCAGTACTTC. As protein: CASSFGETQYF. The chain recombines TRBV5-1 with TRBJ2-5, with D uncertain. The germline gives CDR1 SGHRS, CDR2 YFSETQ. The CDR3 is 11 amino acids. Trimming removed 2 bases at V and 5 bases at J, with 4 bases between.

This chain links TRBV19 with TRBJ1-5; perhaps TRBD1 as D (5 bases). Trimming removed 7 bases from V and 0 bases from J, with 16 bases in between. In germline, CDR1 is LNHDA, CDR2 SQIVND (reference sequence). This CDR3 comprises 16 residues. The CDR3 spells CASTKVGENSNQPQHF. CDR3 DNA sequence: TGTGCCAGTACCAAAGTGGGGGAGAATAGCAATCAGCCCCAGCATTTT.

The chain employs TRBV7-2 and TRBJ1-2, with D uncertain. Deletions cut 1 base from V and 6 bases from J, with 6 bases between. There are 12 residues in the CDR3. CDR1 SGHTA and CDR2 FQGNSA come from the germline V gene. As DNA, the CDR3 is TGTGCCAGCAGCTTAGTGCGGGATGGCTACACCTTC. Its translation: CASSLVRDGYTF.

The chain combines TRBV7-2 with TRBJ1-5; D remains ambiguous. Germline assignment: CDR1 SGHTA and CDR2 FQGNSA. This CDR3 comprises 16 residues. The V gene lost 1 base and the J gene lost 4 bases, with 14 bases spanning the gap. The CDR3 sequence is CASSLGGGGGNQPQHF. CDR3 coding DNA: TGTGCCAGCAGCTTAGGGGGAGGAGGAGGGAATCAGCCCCAGCATTTT.

This clone was seen more than once but under ten times. The rearrangement uses TRBV6-5 and TRBJ1-1; tentatively, D is TRBD1 (6 bases). The germline V and J ends were trimmed by 0 bases and 10 bases, with 9 bases remaining between them. The CDR3 consists of 12 residues. Germline CDR1 is MNHEY and CDR2 is SVGAGI. The CDR3 DNA follows: TGTGCCAGCAGTTACTCGAGAGGGGGAGCTTTCTTT. It is translated as CASSYSRGGAFF.

This chain connects TRBV5-4 to TRBJ1-4, with 9 bases matching TRBD1. The trim removed 4 bases at V and 8 bases at J, leaving 6 bases unmatched. There are 14 residues in the CDR3. Germline V gene data show CDR1 as SGHNT and CDR2 as YYREEE (reference sequence). The CDR3 nucleotides are TGTGCCAGCAGCCGACAGGGGGATGGGGAAAAACTGTTTTTT. It specifies CASSRQGDGEKLFF.

The rearrangement uses TRBV7-2 and TRBJ2-3, with TRBD1 matching 9 bases. V lost 2 bases and J lost 5; bases outside the gene matches: 5. The germline gives CDR1 SGHTA, CDR2 FQGNSA. The CDR3 totals 15 residues. CDR3 loop: CASSLTGGKGDTQYF. The CDR3 bases are TGTGCCAGCAGCTTAACAGGGGGCAAAGGAGATACGCAGTATTTT.

The V gene is TRBV7-2, the J gene TRBJ2-1; D is ambiguous. Trimming took 7 bases from V and 0 from J, leaving 10 bases between them. CDR1 is SGHTA and CDR2 is FQGNSA in the germline V gene. The length of the CDR3 is 14 residues. Here the CDR3 DNA reads TGTGCCAGCACGGACCAGAGCTCCTACAATGAGCAGTTCTTC. It codes for CASTDQSSYNEQFF.

The genes are TRBV6-6 and TRBJ2-1; the D is unclear. This CDR3 is 12 amino acids long. Germline CDR1 is MNHNY and CDR2 is SVGAGI (reference sequence). With 7 bases removed from V and 6 bases from J, the gap between germline ends came to 10 bases. The CDR3 coding sequence is TGTGCCAGCACTCGCGACCGCAATGAGCAGTTCTTC. Protein sequence: CASTRDRNEQFF.

The chain carries TRBV18 and TRBJ2-5; 9 bases map to TRBD2. The V segment lost 4 bases and the J segment 5 bases; nucleotides outside the gene matches: 11. Germline CDR1 KGHSH, CDR2 LQKENI. The CDR3 has 16 residues. CDR3 nucleotide sequence: TGTGCCAGCTCACGAGTGGATAGCGGGAGCCGTGAGACCCAGTACTTC. Amino acid sequence: CASSRVDSGSRETQYF.

This chain uses TRBV7-2 with TRBJ2-7, with a weak D call TRBD1 (6 bases). The CDR3 runs to 14 residues. V lost 3 bases and J 2 bases, leaving 11 bases between the germline ends. The germline V gene encodes CDR1 SGHTA and CDR2 FQGNSA. The CDR3 loop reads CASSFLGQPYEQYF. CDR3 nucleotide sequence: TGTGCCAGCAGCTTCCTTGGACAGCCCTACGAGCAGTACTTC.

The rearrangement uses TRBV10-1 and TRBJ1-1, with 8 bases that match TRBD1. The CDR3 is 13 amino acids. The V gene's germline CDR1 is WNHNN and CDR2 SYGVQD (reference sequence). V was clipped by 6 bases and J by 5 bases; unmatched bases: 5. CDR3 residues: CASSRGQGTEAFF. In nucleotides, the CDR3 is TGCGCCAGCAGCAGGGGGCAGGGGACTGAAGCTTTCTTT.

This chain joins TRBV7-4 and TRBJ1-5; tentative D call: TRBD1 (6 bases). Germline CDR1 reads SGHVT; CDR2 reads SQSDAQ. This CDR3 region has 13 residues. The chain's CDR3 is CVTTGGGNQPQHF. For the CDR3, the DNA is TGTGTCACTACGGGGGGCGGCAATCAGCCCCAGCATTTT.

The genes are TRBV27 and TRBJ2-6; D remains unclear. The CDR3 is 18 amino acids. The V gene lost 5 bases and the J gene lost 2 bases, with 19 bases spanning the gap. Per the germline V gene, CDR1 is MNHEY and CDR2 is SMNVEV (reference sequence). The CDR3 loop reads CASSPFLKVVPGANVLTF. The CDR3 bases are TGTGCCAGCAGTCCCTTCCTAAAAGTCGTCCCTGGGGCCAACGTCCTGACTTTC.

The V and J genes are TRBV7-8 and TRBJ1-4; tentatively, D is TRBD1 (5 bases). This CDR3 region has 17 residues. Trimming shortened V by 1 base and J by 1 base, and 13 bases separated the two germline ends. The germline V gene encodes CDR1 SGHVS and CDR2 FQNEAQ. CDR3 DNA: TGTGCCAGCAGCTTAGATCGGGGCTATATAACTAATGAAAAACTGTTTTTT. Its translation: CASSLDRGYITNEKLFF.

V is TRBV6-5 and J is TRBJ2-7; the match to TRBD1 covers 7 bases. The CDR3 totals 12 residues. Germline V lookup: CDR1 MNHEY, CDR2 SVGAGI. V trimming: 10 bases; J trimming: 2 bases; junction bases outside the gene matches: 5. The CDR3 DNA follows: TGTGCCACCCGACAGGGTACCTACGAGCAGTACTTC. It is translated as CATRQGTYEQYF.

This clone was picked up a small number of times. V is TRBV19 and J is TRBJ2-5, with D unresolved. CDR1 and CDR2 from the germline V gene are LNHDA and SQIVND (reference sequence). V shed 3 bases and J shed 3 bases, with 8 bases lying between them. The CDR3 consists of 13 residues. CDR3 DNA: TGTGCCAGTAGTATCAAGGCTAAAGAGACCCAGTACTTC. Translating it yields CASSIKAKETQYF. Combining the CDR3 with reference TRBV19 and TRBJ2-5 gives the whole variable domain DGGITQSPKYLFRKEGQNVTLSCEQNLNHDAMYWYRQDPGQGLRLIYYSQIVNDFQKGDIAEGYSVSREKKESFPLTVTSAQKNPTAFYLCASSIKAKETQYFGPGTRLLVL.

This chain connects TRBV7-9 to TRBJ2-5, with 9 positions matching TRBD2. This CDR3 is built from 14 residues. Germline CDR1 reads SEHNR; CDR2 reads FQNEAQ (reference sequence). V gave up 10 bases and J gave up 5 bases; unmatched junction bases: 11. The CDR3 protein is CATLGLAFLETQYF. CDR3 DNA sequence: TGTGCCACCCTGGGACTAGCCTTCTTGGAGACCCAGTACTTC. The entire variable domain, with the rest obtained from reference TRBV7-9 and TRBJ2-5, is as follows: DTGVSQNPRHKITKRGQNVTFRCDPISEHNRLYWYRQTLGQGPEFLTYFQNEAQLEKSRLLSDRFSAERPKGSFSTLEIQRTEQGDSAMYLCATLGLAFLETQYFGPGTRLLVL.

The chain couples TRBV10-3 to TRBJ2-3; D uncertain. The V end lost 3 bases, the J end lost 4 bases, and 8 bases lay between the germline ends. The germline CDR1 and CDR2 sequences are ENHRY and SYGVKD. The CDR3 consists of 13 residues. The CDR3 DNA is TGTGCCATCAGTGATATCGTCTCAGATACGCAGTATTTT. As protein: CAISDIVSDTQYF.

The gene calls are TRBV28 and TRBJ2-5, with D possibly matching TRBD2 (6 bases). V shed 8 bases and J shed 11 bases, with 18 bases lying between them. The CDR3 totals 12 residues. CDR1 is MDHEN, CDR2 SYDVKM, per germline. CDR3: CASGRTLGRQYF. The CDR3 DNA follows: TGTGCCAGCGGGCGGACTTTAGGGAGGCAGTACTTC.

The chain has TRBV11-3 and TRBJ2-3; D call uncertain. CDR3 length: 12 amino acids. Per germline, CDR1 SGHNT and CDR2 YENEEA. Trimming took off 2 bases at V and 4 bases at J, with 4 bases between the two ends. Written as DNA, the CDR3 is TGTGCCAGCAGCTTATCTTCAGATACGCAGTATTTT. Its translation: CASSLSSDTQYF.

This clone turned up a few times. The chain links TRBV6-6 to TRBJ1-1, with a tentative D call TRBD1 (5 bases). V was shortened by 7 bases and J by 1 base, with 16 bases between the two germline ends. CDR3 length equals 15 residues. The germline gives CDR1 MNHNY, CDR2 SVGAGI (reference sequence). The CDR3 nucleotides read TGTGCCAGCACGGAGACTACAGGAGAGAACACTGAAGCTTTCTTT. This encodes CASTETTGENTEAFF.

As for this clone: A junction boundary mismatches the germline segment, possibly from a read error. V gene TRBV7-7 combines with J gene TRBJ2-1, with unresolved D. The CDR3 is 14 amino acids. CDR1 SSHAT and CDR2 FNYEAQ come from the germline V gene (reference sequence). The CDR3, as DNA: TGTGCTAGCAGCTTACTGGGAAACTACAATGAGCAGTTCTTC. Encoded protein: CASSLLGNYNEQFF.

The rearrangement joins TRBV7-3 to TRBJ2-3, with a possible D match to TRBD2 (6 bases). V lost 4 bases and J 0 bases, leaving 11 bases between the germline ends. Germline V lookup: CDR1 SGHTA, CDR2 FQGTGA. CDR3 length: 15 residues. The CDR3 reads CASSSRDLSTDTQYF. The DNA of the CDR3 is TGTGCCAGCAGCTCCCGGGACTTAAGCACAGATACGCAGTATTTT.

The rearrangement links TRBV9 to TRBJ2-1, with D possibly TRBD1 on 5 matching bases. Per the germline V gene, CDR1 is SGDLS and CDR2 is YYNGEE. Trimming pared 0 bases from V and 7 bases from J, leaving 14 bases between. The CDR3 sequence is 15 residues long. The CDR3 bases are TGTGCCAGCAGCGTAGAAGGCAGGGTGACGAATGAGCAGTTCTTC. Translation gives CASSVEGRVTNEQFF.